These T cell receptor beta chains were read from a single sample in a study of radiotherapy plus CTLA-4 blockade in lung cancer. Measured with immunoSEQ multiplex PCR; TCRdb has only the in-frame clones, and not every one. The sample records around 80,000 clones, approximately 80% being singletons. Material: peripheral blood, obtained from a patient treated with radiotherapy plus ipilimumab. The receptor source for this set is a human donor with non-small cell lung cancer who had stable disease on radiotherapy plus ipilimumab. Both conserved end residues are part of each CDR3. A D gene is named only where the DNA matches it firmly.

TRBV19	TRBJ2-7	TRBD1	CASSRRRPGQGGYEQYF
TRBV4-1	TRBJ1-4	-	CASSQVSAGPVGEKLFF
TRBV6-5	TRBJ2-1	TRBD1	CASGPQGAKHNEQFF
TRBV30	TRBJ1-4	TRBD1	CAWRDREDEKLFF
TRBV28	TRBJ1-5	-	CASSLFRERGPQHF
TRBV7-2	TRBJ2-1	-	CASSRADVGVYNEQFF
TRBV10-2	TRBJ2-1	-	CASSASSSYNEQFF
TRBV28	TRBJ1-2	TRBD1	CASSSSGTGGFYGYTF
TRBV5-1	TRBJ2-3	TRBD2	CASSLGGGLDTQYF
TRBV7-3	TRBJ2-1	-	CASSKTTTRAFSNEQFF
TRBV5-8	TRBJ2-2	-	CASSLTPTHANTGELFF
TRBV28	TRBJ1-5	-	CASRSDDRILPLSNQPQHF
TRBV2	TRBJ2-5	-	CASSEVGAVQETQYF
TRBV10-1	TRBJ2-7	TRBD1	CASSDGFRGYEQYF